What follows is one T cell receptor (beta chain) and its context. The antigen remains unidentified. The CDR3 extends over 11 amino acids. Germline loops: CDR1 SNHLY, CDR2 FYNNEI. The V and J ends lost 6 bases and 9 bases respectively, with 9 bases between them. These data come from a study of pediatric ulcerative colitis. General observations from the study: All ulcerative colitis patients, but no controls, carried a couple of rectal clonotypes. Repertoires came from total lymphocyte DNA, not specific subsets.

Up to 500,000 reads were sequenced per sample. The assay was immunoSEQ multiplex PCR, and TCRdb's table has in-frame clones only and misses some. The table includes about 60,000 clones, more than 75% detected once. The sample consisted of blood. The sequence came from a boy younger than 18 who was a control in a study of pediatric ulcerative colitis. The rearrangement uses TRBV2 and TRBJ2-1; D unclear. CDR3 residues: CASRYAAEQFF. The CDR3 DNA sequence: TGTGCCAGCAGGTATGCGGCTGAGCAGTTCTTC. Looking up the rest from reference TRBV2 and TRBJ2-1 gives the full variable domain: EPEVTQTPSHQVTQMGQEVILRCVPISNHLYFYWYRQILGQKVEFLVSFYNNEISEKSEIFDDQFSVERPDGSNFTLKIRSTKLEDSAMYFCASRYAAEQFFGPGTRLTVL.